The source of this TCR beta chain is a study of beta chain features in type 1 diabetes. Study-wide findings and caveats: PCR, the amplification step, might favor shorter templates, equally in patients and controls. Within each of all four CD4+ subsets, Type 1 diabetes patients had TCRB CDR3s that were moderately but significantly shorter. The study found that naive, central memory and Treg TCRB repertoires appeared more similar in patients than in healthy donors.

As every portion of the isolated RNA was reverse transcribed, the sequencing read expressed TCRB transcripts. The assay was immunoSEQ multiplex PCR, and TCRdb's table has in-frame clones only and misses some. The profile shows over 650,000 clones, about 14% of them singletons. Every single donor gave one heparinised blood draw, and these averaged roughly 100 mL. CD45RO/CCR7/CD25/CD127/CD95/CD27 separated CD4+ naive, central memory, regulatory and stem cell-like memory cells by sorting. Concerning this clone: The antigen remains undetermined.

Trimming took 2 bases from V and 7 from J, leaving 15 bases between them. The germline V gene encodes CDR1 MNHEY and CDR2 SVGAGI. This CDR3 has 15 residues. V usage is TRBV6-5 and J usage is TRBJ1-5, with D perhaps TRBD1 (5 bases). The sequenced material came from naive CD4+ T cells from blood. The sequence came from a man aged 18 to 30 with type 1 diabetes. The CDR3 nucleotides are TGTGCCAGCAGTTACGGGCGTCAGGGTGACCAGCCCCAGCATTTT. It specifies CASSYGRQGDQPQHF.